This TCR beta chain emerged from a study of cytomegalovirus exposure and HLA in healthy donors (dated by TCRdb to 2015 to 2018). Study-wide context: An earlier analysis of roughly 500 of the donors reported approximately 300 Gb of sequence data and 100 million to 130 million unique TCR beta sequences from about 179 million T cells. Along with the approximately 700-subject first cohort, a separate validation cohort of over 90 different subjects was used. The study aimed to test whether signatures of past pathogen exposure could be identified by cataloging public T cell receptors. The study profiled the T cell repertoires of 666 subjects by immunosequencing and related them to cytomegalovirus serostatus. An earlier analysis of 450 to 750 of the donors used high-throughput TCR beta sequencing to judge whether each TCR beta V gene segment behaved as functional or pseudogenic. A later analysis re-analyzed previously published TCR beta repertoires from about 600 donors and added high-resolution HLA genotyping to study TCR occurrence patterns. Among the approximately 430 genotyped donors, around 81% belonged to the genetic ancestry cluster associated with self-reported Caucasian donors. The number of typed donors differed by locus: roughly 629-630 for A, B, C, DRB1 and DQB1; 500 to 550 for DQA1; roughly 600 for DPA1; and about 450 for DPB1. Among around 400 genotyped donors of the cohort, an average of about 240,000 unique TCR beta nucleotide sequences were sequenced per donor, around 18% of them non-productive. Roughly 5 DR-DQ haplotypes were handled as single units for association and clustering, since linkage in the cohort was strong. Donor age, sex, ethnicity and CMV serostatus were collected together with the repertoire data. Class I and class II HLA loci were covered by the typing at four-digit resolution. To predict cytomegalovirus infection status, the study combined high-throughput TCR immunosequencing, statistical association of individual TCRs with disease status, and machine learning. Every repertoire in the discovery cohort had been generated on one and the same sequencing platform. In the later analysis, no new phenotypic data were used to find candidate immune exposures; instead, reliance was placed on TCR beta sequences and their occurrence across donors. An early release covering just under 650 HLA-typed donors comprised 250 to 350 gigabases of sequencing data and approximately 85 million unique TCR sequences. A later genetic analysis used genome-wide SNP genotypes for about three fifths of the 666 donors, treating that subset as a discovery cohort.

Study-level results and caveats: Because counts were too low, roughly 17 rarely observed V segments, including chromosome 9 orphons, were left out of the earlier analysis of roughly 600 of the donors. Because HLA typing was unavailable for some donors at each locus, only the typed subset was used in association tests. In a later analysis, HLA-associated TCR beta chains showed more clonal expansion and lower generation probabilities than non-associated chains that were equally common. In a later analysis, most CMV-associated TCR beta chains were found to appear HLA-restricted, with HLA associations seemingly driven largely by CMV exposure. In vitro tests confirmed that a few of the cytomegalovirus-associated TCR beta chains recognize cytomegalovirus antigens. In both the original and validation cohorts, the classifier was reported to diagnose cytomegalovirus status with high specificity and sensitivity. In an earlier analysis of approximately 590 of the donors, most TCR beta V segments appeared in productive rearrangements about 90% or about 30% of the time, broadly matching IMGT annotations. A further reported finding was that TCR beta sequences accurately predicted the HLA-A and HLA-B alleles for most subjects in the first cohort. Linkage disequilibrium might explain the correlated functional status among segregating V segments, but an unknown experimental factor could not be excluded. A later genetic analysis reported fewer N-insertions in productive TCRs among donors in an Asian-associated ancestry cluster than the approximately 700-donor mean. In the study, approximately 150 TCR beta chains were listed as associated with cytomegalovirus. An association between a missense DCLRE1C variant and V-gene and J-gene trimming of TCR beta chains was found in a later genetic analysis and replicated in an independent cohort. When HLA alleles, especially DR and DQ, strongly co-occurred, TCR associations were difficult to assign to individual alleles. In a later analysis, TCR association rates were found to vary across HLA loci, with the most associated TCRs seen for DRB1 alleles and the fewest for HLA-C alleles. Most TCR sequences were seen in very few donors, while some public TCRs were found in many individuals. Specific HLA alleles were associated with roughly 17,000 TCR beta sequences at a false discovery rate of 0.05 in a later analysis. According to the authors, the approach could potentially be generalized to other disease states and immunological phenotypes. A cluster of highly shared sequence variants was judged likely to represent a technical artifact of the sequencing pipeline. Sequencing depth was assumed to be roughly uniform across donors in the presence/absence analyses, though that assumption may not hold. In this cohort, only TCR beta chains were sequenced, and detectable features were limited by the absence of alpha or paired-chain data. Some IMGT-functional V segments, including TRBV6-2 and TRBV6-3, could not be told apart with the 87-base-pair reads, so those segments were excluded. Several of the top co-occurrence clusters appeared to be linked to parvovirus B19, influenza, CMV and Epstein-Barr virus, according to a later analysis. Immune exposure information for the cohort was limited to CMV serostatus.

The cohort was made up of 666 healthy bone marrow donors. At the time of sampling, every cohort member was nominally healthy, though immune exposures that went unrecorded were likely present. The donor was CMV seropositive and belonged to the group of 270 or so seropositive cohort members. A peripheral blood sample was provided by each donor, and peripheral blood mononuclear cells were used for TCR beta sequencing. The Qiagen DNeasy Blood Extraction Kit was used to extract genomic DNA from the blood cell samples. The library was prepared using the immunoSEQ multiplex PCR assay. For the multiplex PCR, a mixture combining 60 forward primers for TCR Vbeta segments and 13 reverse primers for TCR Jbeta segments was used. A multiplex PCR assay on genomic DNA amplified the CDR3 region of rearranged TCR beta genes. On the Illumina HiSeq System, the amplified TCR beta libraries were sequenced as 87-base-pair reads. On the study's bioinformatics: A later analysis counted about 82 million unique TCR beta chains across the 650 to 700 repertoires, and around 9.9 million of these chains were shared by at least two donors. A nearest-neighbor algorithm error-corrected the raw reads and collapsed the reads into unique sequences, merging closely related sequences to remove PCR and sequencing errors. To assign V, D and J gene segments, CDR3 sequences were aligned to IMGT reference sequences. For a sequence to be retained, a match of at least six nucleotides to both a V gene segment and a J gene segment was required. Rearrangements were called productive when the CDR3 lacked stop codons and stayed in frame with V and J; all others were non-productive. Following IMGT convention, CDR3 was defined as the stretch from the second conserved V-encoded cysteine up to the conserved J-encoded phenylalanine. The earlier analysis of 587 of the donors excluded sequences that lacked an unambiguous match to a single V gene segment. In an earlier analysis of approximately 500 of the donors, a V segment was called functional when productive rearrangements were above 56.7%, and segregating when the standard deviation between donors exceeded 5%. A statistical classification framework was built for diagnosing cytomegalovirus status from the catalog of TCR beta chain sequences. V and J gene assignment, in a later analysis, came from comparing TCR nucleotide sequences with IMGT/GENE-DB human TR gene sequences. Using the TCRdist pipeline, a later analysis assigned CDR3 sequences along with most-parsimonious VDJ recombination scenarios. A later analysis defined each TCR beta chain by its CDR3 amino acid sequence plus V-gene family, and excluded reads lacking a unique V-gene family. To address suspected cross-contamination and a sequencing artifact, a later analysis removed 550 to 750 highly shared, low-generation-probability nucleotide sequences. For each public chain, a later analysis derived a clonal expansion index from normalized ranks of inferred template counts within each repertoire. In a later analysis, generation probabilities were computed using a VDJ recombination model fitted to out-of-frame rearrangements, and the results were checked against IGoR. Hypergeometric tests were used in a later analysis to score TCR-TCR, TCR-HLA and TCR-CMV co-occurrence, with a repertoire-size bias correction applied to the TCR pairs. A later analysis estimated false discovery rates by permuting HLA or CMV assignments 20 times. In a later analysis, co-occurring TCRs were grouped using DBSCAN, and TCRdist sequence similarity was added for clustering within HLA-allele-positive subsets. Repertoires with fewer than 30,000 or more than 120,000 public chains were left out of co-occurrence clustering, as were four to six repertoires with anomalous nucleotide sharing. Here the immuneACCESS table is served through TCRdb, limited to in-frame sequences with V and J called. Missing clones are a known gap in these copies; in checked studies unresolved V genes cover under half, and the rest lacks a known reason. The V and J calls and clone size are taken from that table; D and trimming were inferred from the DNA. The sample table lists around 92,000 clones, 60% to 75% of them with a count of one. The top ten constitute approximately 3.2% of the sample.

From V the trimming removes 2 bases and from J it removes 2 bases, while the gene matches leave 4 bases of the junction unaccounted for. As encoded in the germline V gene, CDR1 is SGHRS while CDR2 is YFSETQ. Its CDR3 holds 15 amino acids, cysteine through phenylalanine. CDR3 DNA only is kept here, 45 bases in frame from base 1. Comment on this clone: No cognate antigen has been identified for it. Base-call qualities are not available, and no considerably larger clone is one nucleotide away.

Sequenced material: PBMCs. The clonotype originates from a female donor in good health and CMV-seropositive. The chain uses TRBV5-1 and TRBJ1-2, with 9 middle bases fitting TRBD1. The DNA reads as follows: TGCGCCAGCAGCTTAACAGGGGGCAGGAACTATGGCTACACCTTC. Translated, this gives CASSLTGGRNYGYTF. When the CDR3 is completed using the reference TRBV5-1 and TRBJ1-2 genes on either side, the full variable domain is KAGVTQTPRYLIKTRGQQVTLSCSPISGHRSVSWYQQTPGQGLQFLFEYFSETQRNKGNFPGRFSGRQFSNSRSEMNVSTLELGDSALYLCASSLTGGRNYGYTFGSGTRLTVV.